This T cell receptor (beta chain) was retrieved from a study of beta chain features in type 1 diabetes. Since all of the isolated RNA was reverse transcribed, expressed TCRB transcripts were what got sequenced. Profiling relied on immunoSEQ multiplex PCR, and the TCRdb table lists in-frame clones only, not all of them. The repertoire holds about half a million clones, with approximately 10% as singletons. This clone turned up a few times. The target antigen is unknown. General study points: TCRB repertoires of naive, central memory and Treg cells appeared more similar among patients than among healthy donors.

The CDR3 totals 14 residues. Germline CDR1 reads SNHLY; CDR2 reads FYNNEI. Trimming stripped 1 base from V and 0 bases from J, with 7 bases between. The receptor's source is a young woman in good health. The chain joins TRBV2 to TRBJ2-7; no definite D call. Sequenced: naive CD4+ T cells from blood. The CDR3: CASSEVTASYEQYF. DNA of the CDR3: TGTGCCAGCAGTGAAGTTACGGCCTCCTACGAGCAGTACTTC.